This TCR beta chain comes out of a study of shared clonotypes between healthy human individuals. The wider study: Per donor, three plates held CD4 naive cells, three held CD4 memory, two held CD8 naive and one held CD8 memory. Whole-study results and caveats: Represented diversity (both genetic and exposure-history) was limited by the small number of donors.

From germline, CDR1 is SNHLY and CDR2 FYNNEI. V shed 3 bases and J shed 1 base, with 11 bases lying between them. This CDR3 contains 15 residues. Measured with immunoSEQ multiplex PCR; TCRdb has only the in-frame clones, and not every one. This sample has about 2 million clones, with over 85% found just once. CD45RO-negative CD8 cells positively selected for CCR7 made up the naive population, which excluded terminally differentiated effector memory CD45RA+ cells. With regard to this clone: What it recognizes is unknown.

The sample taken for sequencing was naive CD8+ T cells sorted from blood. This sequence joins TRBV2 and TRBJ2-3; perhaps TRBD2 as D (5 bases). The TCR sequence derives from a man between 18 and 35 years old in good health. The CDR3 is CASSDSRTGTDTQYF. The DNA for the CDR3 is TGTGCCAGCAGTGATTCCAGGACTGGCACAGATACGCAGTATTTT.